This TCR beta chain was sequenced for a study of T cells in Graves' hyperthyroidism and ophthalmopathy. Amplification targeted TCR beta CDR3 regions from RNA transcripts. The HTBI primer set drove a first-round RT-PCR of the TCR CDR3. TCRdb re-analysed the multiplex PCR reads in MiXCR, keeping a single row per CDR3 protein. Altogether a few hundred thousand distinct CDR3 sequences are present, about 15% being singletons, with the ten largest covering 4.5% to 6%. Clinical symptoms, serum thyroxine, TRAb, thyroid ultrasound and orbital computed tomography established diagnosis. Trimming left V 1 base short and J 1 base short, with 13 bases between. The V gene's germline CDR1 is DFQATT and CDR2 SNEGSKA (reference sequence). The CDR3 sequence is 15 residues long. This clonotype was counted ten times or more. The antigen remains undetermined. Study-wide points: Researchers report that a 13 V-J model separated ophthalmopathy from stable hyperthyroidism.

Material for sequencing was blood. The gene calls are TRBV20-1 and TRBJ1-2; a weak D match, TRBD1 (6 bases). The TCR originated in a woman aged 30 to 39 with Graves' hyperthyroidism that later progressed to Graves' ophthalmopathy. The DNA of the CDR3 is TGCAGTGCTAGAGGCCCCCAGGGGCATAACTATGGCTACACCTTC. Amino acids: CSARGPQGHNYGYTF.